This T cell receptor beta chain stems from a study of cytomegalovirus exposure and HLA in healthy donors. Whole-study results and caveats: An analysis that was carried out later associated about 17,000 TCR beta sequences with HLA alleles at 0.05 false discovery rate. A later analysis revealed that TCR association rates differed between HLA loci, peaking at DRB1 and bottoming out at HLA-C.

The CDR3 spans 16 residues. Losses at the gene ends were 4 bases for V and 7 bases for J; bases not matched to a gene: 9. In germline, CDR1 is SGHVS, CDR2 FQNEAQ. As for this clone: Its antigen is as yet unknown.

The PCR made use of 60 Vbeta and 13 Jbeta primers. Data came from immunoSEQ multiplex PCR; TCRdb stores just in-frame clones and leaves some out. Found here are over 130,000 clones, around 80% of them singletons; the top ten hold 1.4%. Sequences were obtained from PBMCs. The rearrangement links TRBV7-8 to TRBJ2-1, with 11 bases that match TRBD2. This clonotype was sampled from a man in his thirties or forties in good health and CMV-seropositive. The CDR3 protein is CASSYLAGGPRNEQFF. The CDR3 DNA reads as TGTGCCAGCAGCTATTTAGCGGGGGGGCCGAGGAATGAGCAGTTCTTC.